This TCR beta chain emerged from a study of cytomegalovirus exposure and HLA in healthy donors. About the study: Per a later analysis, the approximately 690 first-cohort and 110 or so validation repertoires shared one platform. Overall study results and limits: Altogether, 170 or so TCR beta chains were recorded as cytomegalovirus-associated. Most TCRs appeared rarely, but some public TCRs recurred in many donors. Reports indicated that the classifier achieved high specificity and sensitivity in diagnosing cytomegalovirus status.

Libraries were prepared by immunoSEQ multiplex PCR; TCRdb keeps only in-frame clonotypes and omits some of them. This sample has 110,000 to 150,000 clones, with about nine tenths found just once. About this clone itself: The antigen is undetermined.

This sequence was found in a man between 18 and 29 years old in good health and CMV-seronegative. Material: PBMCs.

The CDR3 loop is CASSLRGAKNIQYF. Written as DNA, the CDR3 is TGTGCCAGCAGCTTGAGGGGAGCCAAAAACATTCAGTACTTC. The J gene is TRBJ2-4, the V gene TRBV5-4, with a weak D call TRBD1 (5 bases). With 1 base removed from V and 0 bases from J, the gap between germline ends came to 5 bases. Germline CDR1 and CDR2: SGHNT and YYREEE (reference sequence). There are 14 residues in the CDR3.